Included here is one T cell receptor (beta chain) sequence, with context. Its antigen is as yet unknown. One junction end disagrees with the germline gene, perhaps due to a read error. Profiling relied on immunoSEQ multiplex PCR, and the TCRdb table lists in-frame clones only, not all of them. The sample lists about 5,900 clones, roughly 90% occurring once. This CDR3 is 15 amino acids long. Per germline, CDR1 SNHLY and CDR2 FYNNEI. The data are from a study of T cell clonotyping in hematopoietic cell transplantation. Whole-study results and caveats: After transplant, recipient diversity fell while pathologically expanded clonotypes grew through day 180. At the given depth, recipient repertoires were over 95% de novo clonotypes. Graft donor and pretransplant recipient Inverse Simpson Index values predicted broader posttransplant TCR diversity.

Recipients were bled about 28 days pretransplant and at posttransplant days 30, 100, 180. The chain joins TRBV2 to TRBJ1-5, with D perhaps TRBD1 (5 bases). The sample here was peripheral blood mononuclear cells, taken 100 days after allogeneic stem cell transplant. The clonotype was recovered from a male patient aged 35 to 55 who had an allogeneic stem cell transplant from an unrelated donor, so the T cells may come from the graft donor. Some clones in this sample may be carry-over from other donors' samples. This CDR3 reads CTSSERSGHGQPQHF. Here the CDR3 DNA reads TGTACCAGCAGTGAGAGGTCAGGGCATGGCCAGCCCCAGCATTTT.